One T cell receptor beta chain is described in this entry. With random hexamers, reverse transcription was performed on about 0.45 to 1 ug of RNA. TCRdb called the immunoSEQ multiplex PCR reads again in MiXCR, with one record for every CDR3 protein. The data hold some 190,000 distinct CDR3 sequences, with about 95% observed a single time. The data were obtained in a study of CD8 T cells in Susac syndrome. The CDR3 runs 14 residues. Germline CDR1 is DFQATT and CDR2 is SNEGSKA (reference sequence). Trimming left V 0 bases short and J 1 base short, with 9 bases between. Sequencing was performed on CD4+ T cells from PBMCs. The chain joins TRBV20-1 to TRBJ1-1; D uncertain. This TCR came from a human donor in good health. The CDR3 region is CSARERRSNTEAFF. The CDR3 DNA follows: TGCAGTGCTAGAGAGCGTAGGTCGAACACTGAAGCTTTCTTT.